These 31 T cell receptor beta chains came from one sample sequenced in a study of blood T cell repertoires in COVID-19. Assay used: immunoSEQ multiplex PCR; TCRdb lists only in-frame clones, some missing. The sample lists 65,000 to 75,000 clones, 90% occurring once. Sequenced input: peripheral blood. These TCRs come from a man aged 50 or older with acute or convalescent COVID-19.

The chain has TRBV20-1 and TRBJ2-1; 14 nucleotides align to TRBD2. This CDR3 is 16 amino acids long. J lost 3 bases, V lost 3 bases, and 4 bases had no gene match. In germline, CDR1 is DFQATT, CDR2 SNEGSKA (reference sequence). The CDR3 loop is CSASRTSGRFYNEQFF. Written as DNA, the CDR3 is TGCAGTGCTAGTAGGACTAGCGGGAGGTTCTACAATGAGCAGTTCTTC.

V and J are TRBV6-5 and TRBJ1-4, with D perhaps matching TRBD1 (6 bases). Trimming removed 2 bases from V and 7 bases from J, with 8 bases in between. Germline CDR1 is MNHEY and CDR2 is SVGAGI. The CDR3 consists of 13 residues. In DNA form, the CDR3 reads TGTGCCAGCAGTTACAGGGGGGGTGAAAAACTGTTTTTT. Protein: CASSYRGGEKLFF.

This clone was counted once. The chain recombines TRBV12-3 or TRBV12-4 with TRBJ2-2; D not resolved. Trimming shortened V by 6 bases and J by 9 bases, and 5 bases separated the two germline ends. The CDR3 loop spans 10 amino acids. CDR3 in amino acids: CASRGRELFF. The CDR3 coding sequence is TGTGCCAGCAGGGGCCGGGAGCTGTTTTTT.

The V call is TRBV27, the J call TRBJ2-2; possibly TRBD2 for D (5 bases). The V and J ends lost 7 bases and 4 bases respectively, with 16 bases between them. The CDR3 length is 15 residues. Germline lookup yields CDR1 MNHEY and CDR2 SMNVEV (reference sequence). CDR3 sequence (DNA): TGTGCCAGCACCGACCGACGCGGGTTCACCGGGGAGCTGTTTTTT. This codes for CASTDRRGFTGELFF.

The rearrangement links TRBV7-9 to TRBJ1-1; 8 bases agree with TRBD1. This CDR3 is built from 16 residues. The V gene's germline CDR1 is SEHNR and CDR2 FQNEAQ (reference sequence). V shed 2 bases and J 3 bases; nucleotides not matched to a gene: 8. This chain's CDR3 is CASSLTRTGWDTEAFF. CDR3 DNA sequence: TGTGCCAGCAGCTTAACGAGGACAGGGTGGGACACTGAAGCTTTCTTT.

The V gene is TRBV21-1, the J gene TRBJ1-2; the table's D call TRBD1 went unverified against the DNA. TRBV21-1 counts as a pseudogene. This CDR3 contains 18 residues. The CDR3 sequence: CASSITGLPPPQPYGYTF. The CDR3 bases are TGTGCCAGCAGCATTACAGGGCTCCCCCCCCCACAACCGTATGGCTACACCTTC.

The chain uses TRBV4-2 and TRBJ2-1; a weak D match, TRBD2 (5 bases). Germline CDR1 and CDR2: LGHNA and YNFKEQ. V shed 5 bases and J shed 3 bases, with 17 bases lying between them. The CDR3 covers 16 residues. The DNA for the CDR3 is TGTGCCAGCAGCGAGGGATTCATCGGGGACTACAATGAGCAGTTCTTC. Translation: CASSEGFIGDYNEQFF.

The chain uses TRBV7-6 and TRBJ1-1; D is perhaps TRBD1 (5 bases). V was shortened by 0 bases and J by 1 base, with 12 bases between the two germline ends. Germline CDR1 SGHVS, CDR2 FNYEAQ. This CDR3 contains 16 residues. The CDR3 sequence is CASSLARGTGNTEAFF. The CDR3 nucleotides read TGTGCCAGCAGCTTAGCGCGGGGCACGGGGAACACTGAAGCTTTCTTT.

J is TRBJ1-2 and V is TRBV27, with TRBD1 matching 8 bases. CDR3 length equals 14 residues. CDR1 and CDR2 from the germline V gene are MNHEY and SMNVEV (reference sequence). The J segment lost 3 bases and the V segment lost 5 bases, leaving 5 bases of the junction unmatched. The CDR3 here is CASSRTGRDYGYTF. The DNA of the CDR3 is TGTGCCAGCAGTCGGACAGGGCGGGACTATGGCTACACCTTC.

This CDR3 reads CASSPTRGVSPLHF. The CDR3 nucleotides are TGTGCCAGCTCACCCACCCGAGGTGTTTCACCCCTCCACTTT. The chain has TRBV18 and TRBJ1-6; D unclear. Germline V gene lookup returns CDR1 KGHSH and CDR2 LQKENI. Trimming removed 3 bases from V and 9 bases from J, with 12 bases in between. The CDR3 sequence is 14 residues long.

This chain connects TRBV5-1 to TRBJ2-1; maybe TRBD1 (6 bases). Germline loops: CDR1 SGHRS, CDR2 YFSETQ. Trimming left V 2 bases short and J 5 bases short, with 11 bases between. The CDR3 length is 14 residues. The CDR3 DNA reads TGCGCCAGCAGCTTTCAGGACAGCAACAATGAGCAGTTCTTC. It encodes CASSFQDSNNEQFF.

The chain recombines TRBV6-1 with TRBJ2-2, with 9 bases matching TRBD1. Germline V gives CDR1 MNHNS, CDR2 SASEGT. The CDR3 spans 16 residues. V gave up 0 bases and J gave up 1 base; unmatched junction bases: 0. In DNA form, the CDR3 reads TGTGCCAGCAGTGAAGCGGGACAGGGGAACACCGGGGAGCTGTTTTTT. As protein: CASSEAGQGNTGELFF.

J is TRBJ2-2 and V is TRBV3-1 (or the pseudogene TRBV3-2), with D maybe TRBD2 (5 bases). Germline CDR1 and CDR2: LGHDT and YNNKEL (reference sequence). The length of the CDR3 is 15 residues. Trimming removed 5 bases from V and 3 bases from J, with 13 bases in between. The CDR3 protein is CASSKGDTYTGELFF. DNA for the CDR3: TGTGCCAGCAGCAAGGGAGACACCTACACCGGGGAGCTGTTTTTT.

This clone was observed a single time. The chain employs TRBV10-3 and TRBJ2-1; 11 bases line up with TRBD2. CDR3 length: 15 amino acids. Germline assignment: CDR1 ENHRY and CDR2 SYGVKD. J lost 9 bases, V lost 2 bases, and 6 bases had no gene match. CDR3 bases: TGTGCCATCAGTGAGACTAGCGGGAGTCGCACTGAGCAGTTCTTC. Translation gives CAISETSGSRTEQFF.

The CDR3 coding sequence is TGCAGCGTTGGGGCGGGAGGGCGGCATGAGCAGTTCTTC. This translates into CSVGAGGRHEQFF. The rearrangement joins TRBV29-1 to TRBJ2-1; 9 bases line up with TRBD2. The V gene end was trimmed by 4 bases and the J gene end by 8 bases; junction bases not matched to a gene: 6. This CDR3 region has 13 residues. Germline V gene data show CDR1 as SQVTM and CDR2 as ANQGSEA.

The chain employs TRBV6-6 and TRBJ2-3; possible D gene TRBD2, 5 bases. The germline CDR1 and CDR2 sequences are MNHNY and SVGAGI (reference sequence). This CDR3 is 15 amino acids long. Trimming shortened V by 5 bases and J by 4 bases, and 16 bases separated the two germline ends. The CDR3 region has the DNA TGTGCCAGCAGTCCCAGGAGGAACAACCCAGATACGCAGTATTTT. Encoded protein: CASSPRRNNPDTQYF.

The chain is built from TRBV6-5 and TRBJ1-1; TRBD1 matches at 9 bases. This CDR3 spans 15 amino acids. The V segment lost 6 bases and the J segment 3 bases; nucleotides outside the gene matches: 8. The V gene's germline CDR1 is MNHEY and CDR2 SVGAGI. The CDR3 here is CASRVDRGWDTEAFF. CDR3 nucleotide sequence: TGTGCCAGCAGAGTGGACAGGGGTTGGGACACTGAAGCTTTCTTT.

The rearrangement links TRBV10-1 to TRBJ2-7; 7 bases are a match to TRBD1. This CDR3 contains 14 residues. Germline CDR1 WNHNN, CDR2 SYGVQD (reference sequence). With 6 bases clipped from V and 5 bases from J, the junction kept 10 bases outside the gene matches. CDR3 coding DNA: TGCGCCAGCAGCCGACAGGGCCAAAGCCACGAGCAGTACTTC. This encodes CASSRQGQSHEQYF.

The rearrangement links TRBV6-1 to TRBJ1-1; D is perhaps TRBD1 (5 bases). The CDR3 sequence is 15 residues long. The germline V and J ends were trimmed by 0 bases and 5 bases, with 13 bases remaining between them. From germline, CDR1 is MNHNS and CDR2 SASEGT. This CDR3 reads CASSEAAGGGTEAFF. CDR3 in DNA: TGTGCCAGCAGTGAAGCGGCCGGCGGGGGGACTGAAGCTTTCTTT.

The rearrangement joins TRBV7-9 to TRBJ2-3; the D gene is possibly TRBD1 (6 bases). This CDR3 comprises 13 residues. V lost 3 bases to trimming and J lost 5 bases, with 9 bases between them. Germline lookup yields CDR1 SEHNR and CDR2 FQNEAQ (reference sequence). The CDR3 coding sequence is TGTGCCAGCAGCTTGGACAGTCGAGATACGCAGTATTTT. Its translation: CASSLDSRDTQYF.

This chain uses TRBV29-1 with TRBJ2-1, with D maybe TRBD2 (6 bases). Germline CDR1 SQVTM, CDR2 ANQGSEA. V was trimmed by 6 bases and J by 10 bases, leaving 16 bases between them. The CDR3 is made up of 12 amino acids. CDR3 sequence: CSVGTFLGEQFF. The CDR3 nucleotides are TGCAGCGTCGGGACTTTCCTTGGGGAGCAGTTCTTC.

This clone was seen once. The rearrangement joins TRBV28 to TRBJ1-5, with 8 bases identical to TRBD1. Germline loops: CDR1 MDHEN, CDR2 SYDVKM. This CDR3 region has 16 residues. The junction had 8 bases not matched to a gene; V was cut back by 2 bases and J by 5 bases. CDR3 in DNA: TGTGCCAGCAGTTTAGAGCCAGGGGGCTTGGATCAGCCCCAGCATTTT. Translated, it gives CASSLEPGGLDQPQHF.

This chain connects TRBV27 to TRBJ2-7; 8 bases are shared with TRBD2. V shed 3 bases and J 3 bases; nucleotides not matched to a gene: 1. Germline CDR1 and CDR2: MNHEY and SMNVEV (reference sequence). The CDR3 is made up of 13 amino acids. The CDR3 sequence: CASSFGTSYEQYF. As DNA, the CDR3 is TGTGCCAGCAGTTTCGGGACTAGCTACGAGCAGTACTTC.

V is TRBV11-3 and J is TRBJ2-2; 15 bases match TRBD2. Germline lookup yields CDR1 SGHNT and CDR2 YENEEA. The CDR3 extends over 18 amino acids. Trimming cost V 4 bases and J 5 bases; bases outside gene matches: 8. CDR3 protein: CASSYGTSGGPRTGELFF. In nucleotides, the CDR3 is TGTGCCAGCAGCTACGGGACTAGCGGGGGGCCGCGGACCGGGGAGCTGTTTTTT.

The gene calls are TRBV7-3 and TRBJ2-2; TRBD2 matches at 8 bases. The length of the CDR3 is 15 residues. Germline assignment: CDR1 SGHTA and CDR2 FQGTGA. V lost 0 bases to trimming and J lost 8 bases; unmatched junction nucleotides: 5. Here the CDR3 reads CASSLTPLAGGELFF. DNA for the CDR3: TGTGCCAGCAGCTTAACCCCCTTAGCGGGAGGGGAGCTGTTTTTT.

The chain links TRBV28 to TRBJ2-1; TRBD1 aligns across 7 bases. CDR1 MDHEN and CDR2 SYDVKM come from the germline V gene. There are 15 residues in the CDR3. The V gene end was trimmed by 3 bases and the J gene end by 8 bases; junction bases not matched to a gene: 10. The CDR3, as DNA: TGTGCCAGCAGTTTCCAGTCAGGGGGAGTCGATGAGCAGTTCTTC. Residues: CASSFQSGGVDEQFF.

This clone has just a few counts. This chain links TRBV10-3 with TRBJ1-1, with TRBD1 identical over 12 bases. The CDR3 is 17 residues long. V shed 6 bases, J shed 4 bases, and the junction held 12 bases outside the gene matches. Germline CDR1 reads ENHRY; CDR2 reads SYGVKD. This CDR3 reads CAIRKTGTGGSGTEAFF. The CDR3 region has the DNA TGTGCCATCAGGAAAACCGGGACAGGGGGCAGTGGCACTGAAGCTTTCTTT.

The chain is built from TRBV25-1 and TRBJ2-1, with 10 bases identical to TRBD2. CDR3 length: 13 residues. Trimming at V came to 10 bases and at J to 3 bases, leaving 3 bases not matched to a gene. Germline V gives CDR1 MGHDK, CDR2 SYGVNS. The CDR3: CATWTSGYNEQFF. The CDR3 DNA follows: TGTGCCACCTGGACTAGCGGCTACAATGAGCAGTTCTTC.

The gene calls are TRBV9 and TRBJ1-3, with D hard to call. This CDR3 has 16 amino acids. V was clipped by 4 bases and J by 3 bases, with 17 bases between them. CDR1 is SGDLS and CDR2 is YYNGEE in the germline V gene. The CDR3 reads CASSFTGAIGGNTIYF. CDR3 DNA sequence: TGTGCCAGCAGCTTCACGGGTGCCATAGGTGGAAACACCATATATTTT.

The chain has TRBV10-3 and TRBJ2-1, with D tentatively TRBD1 (6 bases). Trimming took off 0 bases at V and 4 bases at J, with 10 bases between the two ends. The CDR3 has 15 amino acids. CDR1 and CDR2 from the germline V gene are ENHRY and SYGVKD. CDR3 sequence (DNA): TGTGCCATCAGTGAGTCGGGACACTTATACAATGAGCAGTTCTTC. Translation gives CAISESGHLYNEQFF.

This clone appeared once. The chain combines TRBV3-1 (or the pseudogene TRBV3-2) with TRBJ1-1, with TRBD1 matching over 9 bases. V lost 4 bases, J lost 7 bases, and 7 bases stayed unmatched. The CDR3 is 14 amino acids. Germline V lookup: CDR1 LGHDT, CDR2 YNNKEL (reference sequence). The CDR3 is CASSRTGEANEAFF. The CDR3 coding sequence is TGTGCCAGCAGCCGGACAGGGGAGGCAAATGAAGCTTTCTTT.